These T cell receptor beta chains were read from a single sample in a study of blood T cell repertoires in COVID-19. Profiling relied on immunoSEQ multiplex PCR, and the TCRdb table lists in-frame clones only, not all of them. The sample holds roughly 100,000 clones, around 88% seen once. Sequencing used peripheral blood. These receptors were obtained from a man between 45 and 60 years old with COVID-19, enrolled during active disease. Both conserved end residues are part of each CDR3. The D gene is left open where the match is weak. Only part of the rows carry a size: once, few, many, or a class if the clone is expanded.

D gene	V gene	clone size	J gene	CDR3 DNA	CDR3 protein
-	TRBV2	few	TRBJ2-1	TGTGCCAGCAGTGGCCAGGGAAATCCCTACAATGAGCAGTTCTTC	CASSGQGNPYNEQFF
-	TRBV7-2	once	TRBJ1-5	TGTGCCAGCAGCCGAGGGGGACAGCCCCAGCATTTT	CASSRGGQPQHF
-	TRBV28	-	TRBJ2-7	TGTGCCAGCAGTCCGCAGGGCGGCTCCTACGAGCAGTACTTC	CASSPQGGSYEQYF
-	TRBV5-1	-	TRBJ1-1	TGCGCCAGCAGCTTGGTCGGGGGTTCGGACACTGAAGCTTTCTTT	CASSLVGGSDTEAFF
TRBD2	TRBV11-3	-	TRBJ2-2	TGTGCCAGCAGCTTACTAGCGGGGGCCGCGAACACCGGGGAGCTGTTTTTT	CASSLLAGAANTGELFF
TRBD1	TRBV6-5	once	TRBJ1-5	TGTGCCAGCAGTCGGGACAGGGTTCAGCCCCAGCATTTT	CASSRDRVQPQHF
TRBD1	TRBV11-2	-	TRBJ1-6	TGTGCCAGCAGAAAATCCGGGACAGGCAATTCACCCCTCCACTTT	CASRKSGTGNSPLHF
-	TRBV12-5	-	TRBJ1-1	TGTGCTAGTGGTTTGGACAGGAACACTGAAGCTTTCTTT	CASGLDRNTEAFF
-	TRBV6-5	once	TRBJ1-5	TGTGCCAGCAGCCCCCTCGGGAATCAGCCCCAGCATTTT	CASSPLGNQPQHF
TRBD1	TRBV4-2	-	TRBJ2-2	TGTGCCAGCAGCCAAGTTACCCTCCTAAGGGGGCGGTCCACCGGGGAGCTGTTTTTT	CASSQVTLLRGRSTGELFF
-	TRBV10-3	-	TRBJ2-7	TGTGCCATCAGTGGCCTGAGCTCCTACGAGCAGTACTTC	CAISGLSSYEQYF
TRBD1	TRBV19	-	TRBJ1-2	TGTGCCAGTAGTACCCCAAGAGGACAGGGGAATTCTGATGGCTACACCTTC	CASSTPRGQGNSDGYTF
-	TRBV2	few	TRBJ1-5	TGTGCCAGCAATCCGGGATTTAGCAATCAGCCCCAGCATTTT	CASNPGFSNQPQHF
-	TRBV20-1	-	TRBJ1-2	TGCAGTGCTACCGAGAACTATGGCTACACCTTC	CSATENYGYTF
-	TRBV9	-	TRBJ2-1	TGTGCCAGCAGCGCAACCGGGACAATTTACAATGAGCAGTTCTTC	CASSATGTIYNEQFF
TRBD1	TRBV6-5	-	TRBJ1-5	TGTGCCAGCAGAACAGGGGAACATCAGCCCCAGCATTTT	CASRTGEHQPQHF
-	TRBV21-1	-	TRBJ2-7	TGTGCCAGCAGCAAAGACCCGGGACTAGCGCTTCCGCAGTACTTC	CASSKDPGLALPQYF
TRBD1	TRBV3-1/TRBV3-2	-	TRBJ1-2	TGTGCCAGCATCCCCTGGACAGGGACCTATGGCTACACCTTC	CASIPWTGTYGYTF
TRBD1	TRBV5-1	-	TRBJ2-2	TGCGCCAGCAGCCCGGGACAGGGAGGCACCGGGGAGCTGTTTTTT	CASSPGQGGTGELFF
TRBD2	TRBV7-2	-	TRBJ2-3	TGTGCCAGCAGCTTAGGGGCTAGCGGGGGCCTACTTGTTACGCAGTATTTT	CASSLGASGGLLVTQYF
TRBD2	TRBV19	-	TRBJ2-3	TGTGCCAGCTCTCTAGCGGGGGGGCTCACAGATACGCAGTATTTT	CASSLAGGLTDTQYF
-	TRBV6-6	-	TRBJ2-7	TGTGCCAGCACCTTTCGGCAGGGGTCTAGCTCCTACGAGCAGTACTTC	CASTFRQGSSSYEQYF
-	TRBV3-1/TRBV3-2	-	TRBJ1-4	TGTGCCAGCAGCCACGGGGGAGAGGGGTTAGGAAAACTGTTTTTT	CASSHGGEGLGKLFF
TRBD2	TRBV10-2	-	TRBJ2-1	TGCGCCAGCACCGCTAGCGGGGGTAATGAGCAGTTCTTC	CASTASGGNEQFF
-	TRBV5-6	few	TRBJ1-3	TGTGCCAGCAGCTTGGTTGGGCAGGGCCCTATGGGAAACACCATATATTTT	CASSLVGQGPMGNTIYF
TRBD1	TRBV18	-	TRBJ1-5	TGTGCCAGCTCACCGGTCGGACAGGCGGCAAATCAGCCCCAGCATTTT	CASSPVGQAANQPQHF